This TCR beta chain derives from a study of monozygotic twins with cystic fibrosis. The CDR3 is 17 residues long. With 1 base clipped from V and 0 bases from J, the junction kept 4 bases outside the gene matches. Germline V gene data show CDR1 as SGHTA and CDR2 as FQGNSA. The repertoire was sequenced with immunoSEQ multiplex PCR; TCRdb's copy has only in-frame clones and lacks some. The repertoire has over 20,000 clones, approximately 90% of them found once; the top ten carry under 0.3%. The chain couples TRBV7-2 to TRBJ2-5; 11 nucleotides agree with TRBD1. Sequenced input: blood. This TCR was recovered from a girl aged 2 to 10 with cystic fibrosis. The CDR3 DNA reads TGTGCCAGCAGCTTAGTTCGGGACAGGGGGTACCAAGAGACCCAGTACTTC. This encodes CASSLVRDRGYQETQYF.